This entry features one T cell receptor beta chain sequence. Its specificity is unknown. Assay used: immunoSEQ multiplex PCR; TCRdb lists only in-frame clones, some missing. The data hold under 11,000 clones, with around 56% observed a single time. The sample is drawn from a study of radiation and T cells in renal cell carcinoma. General study findings and limits: Compared with controls, irradiated tumors showed greater TCR clonality. Irradiated tumors held more dominant CDR3 motifs than control tumors.

Noted treatment: treatment-naive control, cytoreductive nephrectomy. Controls were unirradiated tumors from treatment-naive cytoreductive nephrectomy patients. Sequenced control tumors were from about 10 males and a handful of females, median age 57. This receptor was identified in a man between 35 and 55 years old with renal cell carcinoma. Material: tumor tissue, obtained from a patient whose treatment was nephrectomy without radiotherapy.

DNA of the CDR3: TGTGCCAGCAGCTTAAGAGGGTCGGGCGGAGAGGAAAAACTGTTTTTT. It codes for CASSLRGSGGEEKLFF. The V and J genes are TRBV7-2 and TRBJ1-4; unclear D gene. CDR3 length equals 16 residues. The V gene's germline CDR1 is SGHTA and CDR2 FQGNSA. Trimming stripped 2 bases from V and 8 bases from J, with 18 bases between.